This T cell receptor (beta chain) was found in a study of PD-L1 blockade in urothelial cancer. Overall study: Patients started atezolizumab in 2014, 1,200 mg intravenously every 3 weeks. Between 0 and 3 chemotherapy regimens preceded treatment for each patient. General study results and limits: At the 3-week point, tumor-associated blood clones expanded more in durable-benefit patients.

Described time point: pretreatment peripheral blood. Samples were collected from each patient before treatment and during treatment. Each patient gave between 1 and 8 of them in total. Notes on this clone: Its antigen remains unknown.

Trimming pared 4 bases from V and 2 bases from J, leaving 10 bases between. Germline CDR1 SGHDT, CDR2 YYEEEE. The CDR3 is 13 residues long. Repertoires were generated with immunoSEQ multiplex PCR, while TCRdb's copy carries only in-frame clones and drops some. Of 40,000 to 55,000 clones in the sample, 70% to 90% were seen once. This chain uses TRBV5-6 with TRBJ2-7; D is possibly TRBD1 (6 bases). This TCR was sampled from a man aged 60 to 69 with urothelial cancer. The input for sequencing was PBMCs, taken around atezolizumab (anti-PD-L1) treatment. The CDR3 is CASSHRDTYEQYF. CDR3 DNA: TGTGCCAGCAGCCATCGGGACACCTACGAGCAGTACTTC.